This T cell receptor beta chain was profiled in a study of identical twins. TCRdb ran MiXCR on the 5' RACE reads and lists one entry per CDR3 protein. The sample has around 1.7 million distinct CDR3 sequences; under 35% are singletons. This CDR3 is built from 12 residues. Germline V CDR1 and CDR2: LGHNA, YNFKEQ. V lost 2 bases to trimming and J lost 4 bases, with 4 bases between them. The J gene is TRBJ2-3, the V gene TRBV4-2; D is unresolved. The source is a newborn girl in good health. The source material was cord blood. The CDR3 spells CASSQNSDTQYF. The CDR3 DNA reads TGTGCCAGCAGCCAAAATTCAGATACGCAGTATTTT.